This T cell receptor beta chain was found in a study of regulatory T cells in long-lasting Graves disease. Study-wide results and limits: Peripheral blood was the sole material, not thyroid tissue.

As to this clonotype: Its antigen is undetermined.

The time point: persistent/refractory GD, antithyroid drugs over 5 years with positive TRAb. From PBMCs, RNA was extracted and then used to make the TCR library. The authors drew approximately 9 milliliters of peripheral blood into EDTA tubes. Germline V gene sequence: CDR1 DFQATT, CDR2 SNEGSKA (reference sequence). The length of the CDR3 is 12 residues. V lost 2 bases to trimming and J lost 4 bases, with 8 bases between them. Building of the TCR beta libraries involved iRepertoire HTBI primers and Arm-PCR of CDR3 regions. How the authors handled the data: About 62 TRBV and approximately 13 TRBJ segments were identified across samples. TCRdb reprocessed the multiplex PCR reads with MiXCR, giving one entry per CDR3 protein. TCRdb assigned the V and J calls; the authors' analysis was not used. The top ten clones hold around 20% of a sample with approximately 380,000 distinct CDR3 sequences, around 20% of them seen once.

The J gene is TRBJ1-2, the V gene TRBV20-1, with D hard to call. The source was peripheral blood mononuclear cells (PBMCs), collected when the disease was refractory, from a patient treated with antithyroid drugs. This TCR derives from a female donor with Graves disease. The CDR3, as DNA: TGCAGTGCTAGATACAGCTTCTATGGCTACACCTTC. Translating gives CSARYSFYGYTF.